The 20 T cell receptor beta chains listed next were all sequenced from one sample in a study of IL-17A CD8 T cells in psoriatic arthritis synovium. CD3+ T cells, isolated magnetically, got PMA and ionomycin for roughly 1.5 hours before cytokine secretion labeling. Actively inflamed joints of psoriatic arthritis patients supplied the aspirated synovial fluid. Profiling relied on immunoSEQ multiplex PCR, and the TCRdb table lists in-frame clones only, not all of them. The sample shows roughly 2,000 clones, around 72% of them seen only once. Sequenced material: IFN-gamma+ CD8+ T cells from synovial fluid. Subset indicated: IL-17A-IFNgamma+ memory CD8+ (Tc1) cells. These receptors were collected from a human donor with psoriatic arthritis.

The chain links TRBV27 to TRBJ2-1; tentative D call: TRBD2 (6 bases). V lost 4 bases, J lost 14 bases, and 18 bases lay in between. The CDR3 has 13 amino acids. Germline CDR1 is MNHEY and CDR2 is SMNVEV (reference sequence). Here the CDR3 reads CASSSTLAGLEFF. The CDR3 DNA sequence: TGTGCCAGCAGTTCGACCTTGGCGGGGTTGGAGTTCTTC.

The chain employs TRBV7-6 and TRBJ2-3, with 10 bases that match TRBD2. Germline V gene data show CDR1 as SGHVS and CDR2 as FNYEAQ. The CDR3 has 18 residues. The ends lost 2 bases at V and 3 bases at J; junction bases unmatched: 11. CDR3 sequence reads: CASSLHGAAGGLTDTQYF. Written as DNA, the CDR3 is TGTGCCAGCAGCTTACACGGGGCAGCGGGAGGGCTTACAGATACGCAGTATTTT.

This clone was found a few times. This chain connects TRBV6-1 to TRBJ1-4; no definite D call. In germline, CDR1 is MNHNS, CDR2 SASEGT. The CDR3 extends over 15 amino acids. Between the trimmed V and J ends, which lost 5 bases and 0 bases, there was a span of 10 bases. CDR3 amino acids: CASSSDYPTNEKLFF. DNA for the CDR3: TGTGCCAGCAGTTCGGACTATCCAACTAATGAAAAACTGTTTTTT.

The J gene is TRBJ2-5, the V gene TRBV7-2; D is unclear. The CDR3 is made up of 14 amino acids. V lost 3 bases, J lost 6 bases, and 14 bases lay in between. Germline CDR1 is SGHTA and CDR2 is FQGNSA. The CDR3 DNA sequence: TGTGCCAGCAGCTTGGCTTCGGGTATTCAGACCCAGTACTTC. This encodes CASSLASGIQTQYF.

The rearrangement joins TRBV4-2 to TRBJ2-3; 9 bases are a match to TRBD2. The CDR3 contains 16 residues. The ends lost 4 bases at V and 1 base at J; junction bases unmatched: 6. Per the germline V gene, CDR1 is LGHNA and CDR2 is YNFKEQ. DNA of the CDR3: TGTGCCAGCAGCCCCAATATAGCGGGAGGCACAGATACGCAGTATTTT. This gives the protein CASSPNIAGGTDTQYF.

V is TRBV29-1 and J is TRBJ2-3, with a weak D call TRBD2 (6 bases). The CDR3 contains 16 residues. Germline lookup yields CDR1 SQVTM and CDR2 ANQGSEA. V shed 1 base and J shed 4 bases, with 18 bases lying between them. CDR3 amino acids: CSVEGAGSRSADTQYF. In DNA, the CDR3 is TGCAGCGTTGAAGGGGCCGGGAGTAGGTCCGCAGATACGCAGTATTTT.

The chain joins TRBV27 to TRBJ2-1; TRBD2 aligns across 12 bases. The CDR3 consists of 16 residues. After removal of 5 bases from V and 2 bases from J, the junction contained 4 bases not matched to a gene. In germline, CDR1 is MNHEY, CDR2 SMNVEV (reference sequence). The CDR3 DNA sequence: TGTGCCAGCAGTACACGGACTAGCGGGGCCTACAATGAGCAGTTCTTC. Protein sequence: CASSTRTSGAYNEQFF.

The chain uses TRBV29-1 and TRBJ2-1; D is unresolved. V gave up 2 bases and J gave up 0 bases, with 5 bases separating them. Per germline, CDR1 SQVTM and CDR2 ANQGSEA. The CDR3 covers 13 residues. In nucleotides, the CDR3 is TGCAGCGTTGAACAGCGCTCCTACAATGAGCAGTTCTTC. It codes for CSVEQRSYNEQFF.

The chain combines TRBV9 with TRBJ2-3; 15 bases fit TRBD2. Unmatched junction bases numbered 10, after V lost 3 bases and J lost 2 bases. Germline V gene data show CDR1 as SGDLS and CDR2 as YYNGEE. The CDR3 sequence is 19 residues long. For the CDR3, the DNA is TGTGCCAGCAGCGCGCAGGGACTAGCGGGAGGAGGGTTCACAGATACGCAGTATTTT. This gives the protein CASSAQGLAGGGFTDTQYF.

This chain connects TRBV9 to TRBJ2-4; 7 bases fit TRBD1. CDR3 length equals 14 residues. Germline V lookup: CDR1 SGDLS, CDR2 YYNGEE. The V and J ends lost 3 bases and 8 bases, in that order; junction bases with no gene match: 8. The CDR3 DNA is TGTGCCAGCAGCGCCCCGAATCAGGGGGACATTCAGTACTTC. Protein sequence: CASSAPNQGDIQYF.

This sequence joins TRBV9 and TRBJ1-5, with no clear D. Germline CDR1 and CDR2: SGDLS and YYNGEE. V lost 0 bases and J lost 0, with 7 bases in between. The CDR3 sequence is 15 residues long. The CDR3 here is CASSVAADSNQPQHF. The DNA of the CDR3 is TGTGCCAGCAGCGTAGCGGCAGATAGCAATCAGCCCCAGCATTTT.

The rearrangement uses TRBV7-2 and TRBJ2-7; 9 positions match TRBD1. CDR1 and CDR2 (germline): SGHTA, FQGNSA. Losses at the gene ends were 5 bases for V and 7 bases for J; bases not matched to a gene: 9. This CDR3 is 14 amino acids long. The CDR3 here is CASSIGTGKNEQYF. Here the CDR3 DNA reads TGTGCCAGCAGCATAGGGACAGGGAAAAATGAGCAGTACTTC.

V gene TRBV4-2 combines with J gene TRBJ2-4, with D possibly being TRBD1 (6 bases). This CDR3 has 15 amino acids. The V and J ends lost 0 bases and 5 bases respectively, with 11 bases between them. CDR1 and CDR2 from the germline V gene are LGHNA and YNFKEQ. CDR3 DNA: TGTGCCAGCAGCCAAGATCAGGGGTCCCAAAACATTCAGTACTTC. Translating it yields CASSQDQGSQNIQYF.

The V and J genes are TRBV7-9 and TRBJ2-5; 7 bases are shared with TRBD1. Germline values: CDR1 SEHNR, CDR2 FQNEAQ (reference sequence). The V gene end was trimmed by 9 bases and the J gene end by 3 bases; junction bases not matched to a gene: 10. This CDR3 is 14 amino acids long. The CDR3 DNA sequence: TGTGCCAGTGAAGATTGGGGGACAGAAGAGACCCAGTACTTC. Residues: CASEDWGTEETQYF. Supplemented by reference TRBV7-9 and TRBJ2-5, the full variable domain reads DTGVSQNPRHKITKRGQNVTFRCDPISEHNRLYWYRQTLGQGPEFLTYFQNEAQLEKSRLLSDRFSAERPKGSFSTLEIQRTEQGDSAMYLCASEDWGTEETQYFGPGTRLLVL.

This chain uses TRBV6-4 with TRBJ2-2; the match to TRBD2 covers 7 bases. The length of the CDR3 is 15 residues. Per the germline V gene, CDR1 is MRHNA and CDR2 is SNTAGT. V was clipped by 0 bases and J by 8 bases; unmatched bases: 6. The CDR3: CASSDSLAGAGELFF. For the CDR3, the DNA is TGTGCCAGCAGTGACTCTCTGGCGGGAGCGGGGGAGCTGTTTTTT.

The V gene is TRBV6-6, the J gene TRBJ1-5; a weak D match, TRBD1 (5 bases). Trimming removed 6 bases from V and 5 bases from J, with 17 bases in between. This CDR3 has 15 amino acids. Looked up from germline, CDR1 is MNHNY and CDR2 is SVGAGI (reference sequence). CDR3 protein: CASRRDYTSYQPQHF. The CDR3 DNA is TGTGCCAGCAGGCGGGACTACACAAGCTATCAGCCCCAGCATTTT.

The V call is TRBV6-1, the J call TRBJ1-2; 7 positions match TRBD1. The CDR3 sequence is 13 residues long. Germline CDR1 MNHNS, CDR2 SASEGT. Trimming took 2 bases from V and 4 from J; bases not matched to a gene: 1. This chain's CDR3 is CASSERDSYGYTF. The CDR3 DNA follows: TGTGCCAGCAGTGAACGGGACAGCTATGGCTACACCTTC.

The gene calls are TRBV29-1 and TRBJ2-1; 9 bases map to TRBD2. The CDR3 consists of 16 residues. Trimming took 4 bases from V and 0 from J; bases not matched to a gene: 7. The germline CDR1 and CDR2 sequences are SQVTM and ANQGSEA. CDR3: CSVVTAGGPSYNEQFF. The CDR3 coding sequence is TGCAGCGTTGTTACGGCGGGAGGGCCCTCCTACAATGAGCAGTTCTTC.

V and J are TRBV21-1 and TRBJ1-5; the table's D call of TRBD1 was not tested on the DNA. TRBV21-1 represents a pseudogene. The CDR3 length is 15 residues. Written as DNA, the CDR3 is TGTGCCAGCAGCAAATATAGTGGGCGCCGTCAGCCCCAGCATTTT. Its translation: CASSKYSGRRQPQHF.

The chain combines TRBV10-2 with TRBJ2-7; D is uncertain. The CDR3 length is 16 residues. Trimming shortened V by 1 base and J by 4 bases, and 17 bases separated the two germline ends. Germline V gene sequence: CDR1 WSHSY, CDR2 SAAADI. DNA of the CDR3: TGCGCCAGCAGTGAGTGGGCAGAGACGCCCCATTACGAGCAGTACTTC. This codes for CASSEWAETPHYEQYF.